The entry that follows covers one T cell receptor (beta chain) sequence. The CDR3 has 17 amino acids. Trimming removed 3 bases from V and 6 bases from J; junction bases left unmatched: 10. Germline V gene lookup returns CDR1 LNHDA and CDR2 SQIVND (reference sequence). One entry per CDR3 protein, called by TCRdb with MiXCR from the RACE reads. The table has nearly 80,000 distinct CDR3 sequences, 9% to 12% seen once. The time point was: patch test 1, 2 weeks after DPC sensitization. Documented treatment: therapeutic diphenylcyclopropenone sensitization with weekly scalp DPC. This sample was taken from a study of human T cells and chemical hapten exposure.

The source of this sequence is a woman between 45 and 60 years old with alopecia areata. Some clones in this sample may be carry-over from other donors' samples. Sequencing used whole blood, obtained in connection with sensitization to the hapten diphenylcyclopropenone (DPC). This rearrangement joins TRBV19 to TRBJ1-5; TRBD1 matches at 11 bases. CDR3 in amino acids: CASSIRSRTGGPQPQHF. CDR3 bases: TGTGCCAGTAGTATTCGGTCGCGGACAGGGGGCCCTCAGCCCCAGCATTTT.